This T cell receptor beta chain was profiled in a study of cytomegalovirus exposure and HLA in healthy donors. In regard to this clone: Its specificity is not known.

The study, taken as a whole, reports: Associated with cytomegalovirus, according to the listing, were some 180 TCR beta chains. Whilst most TCR sequences proved rare, a subset of public TCRs occurred across many donors. Specificity for CMV antigens was confirmed in vitro for a few of the CMV-associated chains. The TCR clusters that emerged in the first cohort tended, a later analysis found, to co-occur in the approximately 110 validation repertoires.

Assay used: immunoSEQ multiplex PCR; TCRdb lists only in-frame clones, some missing. The sample shows 120,000 or so clones, about 84% of them seen only once. Germline V gene data show CDR1 as ENHRY and CDR2 as SYGVKD. V trimming: 2 bases; J trimming: 2 bases; junction bases outside the gene matches: 7. The CDR3 extends over 16 amino acids. Sequencing used PBMCs. The rearrangement joins TRBV10-3 to TRBJ2-7; 9 bases are shared with TRBD1. The clonotype was recovered from a woman in her 30s in good health and CMV-seronegative. CDR3 sequence reads: CAISETPGTGPYEQYF. The CDR3 DNA reads TGTGCCATCAGTGAGACCCCCGGGACAGGGCCCTACGAGCAGTACTTC.